What follows describes a single T cell receptor beta chain. The clone's antigen remains unknown. Base quality data are lacking; no much larger clone is found one base away. This specimen comes from a study of blood T cell repertoires in COVID-19 (dated by TCRdb to about 2020). Concerning the study at large: Samples covering the acute and convalescent phases of COVID-19 were provided by collaborators in the United States, Italy and Spain. The prospective study material was composed of cDNA or gDNA derived from T cells, B-cell-depleted T cells, or PBMCs. Deeply sampled blood TCRbeta repertoires from subjects exposed to, actively infected with, or recovered from COVID-19 were included in the dataset. The repertoires were made available in a free public database intended to serve as a resource for research on the immune response to SARS-CoV-2. Samples came from the ongoing ImmuneRACE study (first 160 participants) plus 1,254 subjects from 6 global collaborators. The sample metadata nearly always contained a de-identified subject ID, COVID-19 status, age in years and sex. HLA class I and class II types, where available, came from metadata supplied by the sample provider rather than from assay-based typing. On the study overall, not on this receptor specifically: The amount of clinical and demographic metadata varied by source and participant and was provided uncurated.

TCRbeta CDR3 regions were amplified from genomic DNA using the immunoSEQ Assay, a bias-controlled multiplex PCR. In the source study's methods: Within the assay, amplification of reference gene primers was used to estimate how many nucleated cells each sample contained. To quantify the absolute abundance of each unique TCRbeta CDR3 rearrangement, sequence reads were collapsed and filtered. Productive Simpson clonality was computed per sample as the square root of Simpson's diversity index over productive rearrangements. TCRdb provides this immuneACCESS table in a form limited to in-frame rearrangements. Some clones are lacking; in checked studies, under half of them reflect an unresolved V gene, and why the rest are absent is not known. The V and J calls and clone size are taken from that table; D and trimming were inferred from the DNA. Here the sample has 65,000 to 75,000 clones; 78% occur a single time. The ten largest clones represent roughly a sixth of the sample.

Whole blood was collected in K2EDTA tubes by collaborating institutions according to the institutions' own protocols. For TCRbeta analysis, collaborator samples were shipped as frozen whole blood, as isolated PBMCs, or as DNA extracted from either sample type. The sequencing sample was made of peripheral blood. This TCR came from a human donor in a cohort sampled during active COVID-19.

The DNA reads as follows: TGTGCCAGCAGCAAAGGTGGAGCGGGAGAAGGCCTCCAAGAGACCCAGTACTTC. Translation gives CASSKGGAGEGLQETQYF. The V and J genes are TRBV21-1 and TRBJ2-5; the table's TRBD2 call for D was not verified on the DNA. TRBV21-1 is a pseudogene segment. The CDR3, cysteine through phenylalanine, is 18 amino acids long. Only the CDR3 region is kept as DNA, spanning 54 bases read in frame from base 1.